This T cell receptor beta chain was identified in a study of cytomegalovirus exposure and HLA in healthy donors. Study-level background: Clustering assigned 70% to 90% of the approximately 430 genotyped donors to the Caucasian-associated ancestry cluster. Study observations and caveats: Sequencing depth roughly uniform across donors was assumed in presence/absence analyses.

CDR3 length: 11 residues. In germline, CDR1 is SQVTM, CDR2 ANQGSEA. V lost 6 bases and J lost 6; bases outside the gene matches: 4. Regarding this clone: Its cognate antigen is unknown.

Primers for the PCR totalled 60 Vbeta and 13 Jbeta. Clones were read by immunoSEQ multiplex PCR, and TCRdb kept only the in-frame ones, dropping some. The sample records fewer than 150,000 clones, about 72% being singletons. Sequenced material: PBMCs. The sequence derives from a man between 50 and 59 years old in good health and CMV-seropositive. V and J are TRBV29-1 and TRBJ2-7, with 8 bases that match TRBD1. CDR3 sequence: CSVGQGGEQYF. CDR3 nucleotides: TGCAGCGTCGGACAGGGAGGCGAGCAGTACTTC.